The 10 T cell receptor beta chains below were found in one sample sequenced in a study of control samples from healthy donors and cancer patients. Profiling relied on immunoSEQ multiplex PCR, and the TCRdb table lists in-frame clones only, not all of them. The sample carries about 120,000 clones, more than 75% recorded once. The sequenced sample consisted of blood. The receptors were sampled from a woman between 65 and 79 years old in good health.

The CDR3 loop reads CASRTVNTGELFF. In DNA form, the CDR3 reads TGTGCCAGCAGGACGGTGAACACCGGGGAGCTGTTTTTT. The rearrangement uses TRBV27 and TRBJ2-2; D unresolved. The ends were cut back, 6 bases at V and 1 base at J, with 6 bases in the middle. The CDR3 spans 13 residues. The germline CDR1 and CDR2 sequences are MNHEY and SMNVEV (reference sequence).

This chain connects TRBV6-1 to TRBJ1-5; TRBD1 matches at 8 bases. The CDR3 consists of 17 residues. Trimming took 4 bases from V and 2 from J; bases not matched to a gene: 10. The V gene's germline CDR1 is MNHNS and CDR2 SASEGT. This chain's CDR3 is CASSADRVRFGNQPQHF. CDR3 bases: TGTGCCAGCAGTGCGGACAGGGTACGGTTTGGCAATCAGCCCCAGCATTTT.

This chain links TRBV4-1 with TRBJ2-2; 7 positions agree with TRBD2. The CDR3 sequence is 17 residues long. Germline values: CDR1 MGHRA, CDR2 YSYEKL. Trimming took 6 bases from V and 1 from J; bases not matched to a gene: 11. CDR3 nucleotides: TGCGCCAGCAGGGACAAGGCGGTAGCGGGGAACACCGGGGAGCTGTTTTTT. Residues: CASRDKAVAGNTGELFF.

V usage is TRBV21-1 and J usage is TRBJ1-6; TRBD1 was called by the table and not checked on the DNA. TRBV21-1 is a pseudogene locus. This CDR3 comprises 18 residues. The CDR3, as DNA: TGTGCCAGCAGCAACGAAAGCCGGGACAGGGTTTTGAATTCACCCCTCCACTTT. This encodes CASSNESRDRVLNSPLHF.

The chain links TRBV5-5 to TRBJ2-3, with D possibly matching TRBD2 (5 bases). CDR1 is SGHKS, CDR2 YYEKEE, per germline (reference sequence). V dropped 5 bases and J dropped 6 bases, with 19 bases sitting between them. The CDR3 is 15 amino acids. This chain's CDR3 is CASSLGSRLGDTQYF. The CDR3 DNA reads as TGTGCCAGCAGTCTTGGGAGCCGGTTGGGTGATACGCAGTATTTT.

This chain links TRBV5-1 with TRBJ2-5; D possibly matches TRBD1 or TRBD2 (5 bases each). V gave up 6 bases and J gave up 3 bases, with 12 bases separating them. Germline lookup yields CDR1 SGHRS and CDR2 YFSETQ. The CDR3 is made up of 13 amino acids. The CDR3 bases are TGCGCCAGCACCCCGGGGCAGAAAGAGACCCAGTACTTC. This sequence encodes CASTPGQKETQYF.

In DNA, the CDR3 is TGTGCCAGTAGATCAATCCGGGACAGGGGACAGGAAAACATTCAGTACTTC. Translated: CASRSIRDRGQENIQYF. The chain links TRBV19 to TRBJ2-4; 10 bases are shared with TRBD1. The CDR3 extends over 17 amino acids. Germline V gene sequence: CDR1 LNHDA, CDR2 SQIVND (reference sequence). Trimming at V came to 6 bases and at J to 5 bases, leaving 13 bases not matched to a gene.

V is TRBV10-3 and J is TRBJ2-5; 9 bases fit TRBD1. V trimming: 2 bases; J trimming: 6 bases; junction bases outside the gene matches: 10. Germline CDR1 is ENHRY and CDR2 is SYGVKD. The CDR3 covers 16 residues. The CDR3: CAISEPTGGGIKTQYF. CDR3 nucleotide sequence: TGTGCCATCAGTGAGCCGACAGGGGGAGGGATAAAGACCCAGTACTTC.

The chain carries TRBV7-2 and TRBJ2-3; 7 nucleotides agree with TRBD2. The J segment lost 1 base and the V segment lost 5 bases, leaving 12 bases of the junction unmatched. The CDR3 contains 17 residues. Germline V gives CDR1 SGHTA, CDR2 FQGNSA. CDR3 coding DNA: TGTGCCAGCAGCCTGAACCGGGAGGTGGTTGGCACAGATACGCAGTATTTT. Protein: CASSLNREVVGTDTQYF.

V is TRBV5-6 and J is TRBJ2-7, with D possibly being TRBD1 (5 bases). Trimming took 2 bases from V and 3 from J, leaving 12 bases between them. Germline V CDR1 and CDR2: SGHDT, YYEEEE. The CDR3 extends over 14 amino acids. CDR3 in amino acids: CASSFDRENYEQYF. CDR3 coding DNA: TGTGCCAGCAGCTTCGACAGAGAAAACTACGAGCAGTACTTC.